The 18 T cell receptor beta chains below come from one sample, sequenced in a study of blood T cell repertoires in COVID-19. Assay: immunoSEQ multiplex PCR; the TCRdb copy retains only in-frame clones and omits some. Of roughly 250,000 clones listed, about 87% were seen once; the top ten hold just over 2.5%. The sequenced material came from PBMCs or T cells enriched from blood (not recorded which). These receptors were collected from a woman younger than 45 with acute COVID-19.

The rearrangement uses TRBV12-5 and TRBJ2-2, with TRBD1 as a possible D gene (5 bases). V was clipped by 7 bases and J by 2 bases, with 14 bases between them. Germline V gene data show CDR1 as LGHNT and CDR2 as FRNRAP. This CDR3 has 15 residues. The CDR3 DNA is TGTGCTAGTGCTCTAACAGGAGTAAACACCGGGGAGCTGTTTTTT. Amino acid sequence: CASALTGVNTGELFF.

The chain recombines TRBV4-1 with TRBJ2-3; 10 bases line up with TRBD2. CDR3 length: 18 residues. V dropped 0 bases and J dropped 1; count of bases not matched to a gene: 7. CDR1 is MGHRA, CDR2 YSYEKL, per germline. The CDR3 here is CASSQEFTLAGGTDTQYF. The CDR3 region has the DNA TGCGCCAGCAGCCAAGAGTTTACGCTAGCGGGGGGCACAGATACGCAGTATTTT.

The chain joins TRBV4-1 to TRBJ1-1, with 7 positions matching TRBD1. This CDR3 spans 12 amino acids. The junction had 5 bases not matched to a gene; V was cut back by 2 bases and J by 11 bases. The germline V gene encodes CDR1 MGHRA and CDR2 YSYEKL. The DNA for the CDR3 is TGCGCCAGCAGCCAACCGGGACAGTGGGCTTTCTTT. It is translated as CASSQPGQWAFF.

The J gene is TRBJ1-3, the V gene TRBV30, with D possibly TRBD1 on 5 matching bases. The CDR3 extends over 12 amino acids. CDR1 is GTSNPN and CDR2 is SVGIG in the germline V gene (reference sequence). V dropped 1 base and J dropped 4 bases, with 5 bases sitting between them. The CDR3 reads CAWSGQGNTIYF. The CDR3 bases are TGTGCCTGGAGTGGACAGGGAAACACCATATATTTT.

The chain carries TRBV13 and TRBJ1-2; D is perhaps TRBD1 (5 bases). This CDR3 has 15 amino acids. Trimming shortened V by 1 base and J by 5 bases, and 14 bases separated the two germline ends. Germline CDR1 is PRHDT and CDR2 is FYEKMQ (reference sequence). CDR3 amino acids: CASSLARGGGYGYTF. As DNA, the CDR3 is TGTGCCAGCAGCTTAGCTCGCGGGGGAGGGTATGGCTACACCTTC.

The chain has TRBV4-3 and TRBJ2-1; the match to TRBD2 covers 11 bases. Germline V lookup: CDR1 LGHNA, CDR2 YSLEER. The CDR3 is 17 residues long. With V trimmed by 5 bases and J by 4 bases, 10 bases remained unmatched. CDR3 in DNA: TGCGCCAGCAGCACTGGGCGGGGACTAGCGGCTTACAATGAGCAGTTCTTC. As protein: CASSTGRGLAAYNEQFF.

The rearrangement joins TRBV7-9 to TRBJ1-4, with D maybe TRBD1 (5 bases). The CDR3 spans 17 residues. The germline gives CDR1 SEHNR, CDR2 FQNEAQ (reference sequence). The ends were cut back, 5 bases at V and 0 bases at J, with 16 bases in the middle. Written as DNA, the CDR3 is TGTGCCAGCAGCCGATTCAGGGTTTTCGCAACTAATGAAAAACTGTTTTTT. Residues: CASSRFRVFATNEKLFF.

The chain combines TRBV7-9 with TRBJ1-4; D is possibly TRBD1 (6 bases). There are 15 residues in the CDR3. Germline loops: CDR1 SEHNR, CDR2 FQNEAQ (reference sequence). V was cut by 5 bases and J by 5 bases, with 15 bases left in between. Written as DNA, the CDR3 is TGTGCCAGCAGCCCGTACGGACAGCGGAATGAAAAACTGTTTTTT. It codes for CASSPYGQRNEKLFF.

Here the CDR3 DNA reads TGTGCCACCACTAACGACAATGAGCAGTTCTTC. Translating gives CATTNDNEQFF. The chain combines TRBV2 with TRBJ2-1; no reliable D call. The length of the CDR3 is 11 residues. Germline assignment: CDR1 SNHLY and CDR2 FYNNEI. Trimming shortened V by 10 bases and J by 5 bases, and 9 bases separated the two germline ends.

The rearrangement links TRBV7-8 to TRBJ2-2, with 8 nucleotides matching TRBD1. Germline CDR1 and CDR2: SGHVS and FQNEAQ. The length of the CDR3 is 16 residues. V gave up 2 bases and J gave up 5 bases; unmatched junction bases: 7. The CDR3 coding sequence is TGTGCCAGCAGCTTAAGGGGGACAGGCGGAACCGGGGAGCTGTTTTTT. Translation gives CASSLRGTGGTGELFF.

The count of this clone is one. This chain connects TRBV7-2 to TRBJ2-2, with 11 bases fitting TRBD1. CDR1 and CDR2 (germline): SGHTA, FQGNSA. The CDR3 spans 15 residues. V lost 5 bases, J lost 7 bases, and 6 bases stayed unmatched. The CDR3 region has the DNA TGTGCCAGCAGCCCAGGACAGGGGGCAAACGGGGAGCTGTTTTTT. Amino acid sequence: CASSPGQGANGELFF.

As concerns this clone: The same CDR3 also results from other DNA sequences found in this sample. The chain couples TRBV29-1 to TRBJ1-2; D is uncertain. The CDR3 extends over 10 amino acids. Deletions cut 3 bases from V and 4 bases from J, with 3 bases between. The germline gives CDR1 SQVTM, CDR2 ANQGSEA. CDR3 protein: CSVDSYGYTF. The CDR3 region has the DNA TGCAGCGTTGATAGCTATGGCTACACCTTC. The full variable domain, its missing parts supplied by reference TRBV29-1 and TRBJ1-2, is SAVISQKPSRDICQRGTSLTIQCQVDSQVTMMFWYRQQPGQSLTLIATANQGSEATYESGFVIDKFPISRPNLTFSTLTVSNMSPEDSSIYLCSVDSYGYTFGSGTRLTVV.

The rearrangement joins TRBV27 to TRBJ1-5; no clear D gene. This CDR3 is built from 14 residues. V lost 6 bases and J 0 bases, leaving 9 bases between the germline ends. In germline, CDR1 is MNHEY, CDR2 SMNVEV (reference sequence). The CDR3 region has the DNA TGTGCCAGCAGGGAACAGAATAGCAATCAGCCCCAGCATTTT. As protein: CASREQNSNQPQHF.

The chain combines TRBV5-8 with TRBJ1-5; TRBD1 aligns across 7 bases. Losses at the gene ends were 2 bases for V and 6 bases for J; bases not matched to a gene: 8. Germline V gene lookup returns CDR1 SGHTS and CDR2 YDEGEE. The CDR3 loop spans 15 amino acids. The CDR3 spells CASSFTGAESQPQHF. CDR3 coding DNA: TGTGCCAGCAGCTTCACAGGGGCTGAAAGTCAGCCCCAGCATTTT.

The V and J genes are TRBV3-1 (or the pseudogene TRBV3-2) and TRBJ2-5; D unclear. The length of the CDR3 is 13 residues. V was cut by 2 bases and J by 2 bases, with 6 bases left in between. CDR1 and CDR2 (germline): LGHDT, YNNKEL (reference sequence). CDR3 in amino acids: CASSQYSQETQYF. CDR3 nucleotide sequence: TGTGCCAGCAGCCAATACAGTCAAGAGACCCAGTACTTC.

The chain is built from TRBV5-1 and TRBJ1-2; D gene unclear. CDR1 SGHRS and CDR2 YFSETQ come from the germline V gene. Trimming stripped 4 bases from V and 4 bases from J, with 14 bases between. CDR3 size: 14 residues. Here the CDR3 DNA reads TGCGCCAGCAGCCCCGCGGCTGCCTCCTATGGCTACACCTTC. This codes for CASSPAAASYGYTF.

J is TRBJ1-4 and V is TRBV6-2 or TRBV6-3; D is ambiguous. Germline V gives CDR1 MNHEY, CDR2 SVGEGT. V shed 4 bases and J shed 0 bases, with 6 bases lying between them. The CDR3 sequence is 14 residues long. The CDR3 coding sequence is TGTGCCAGCAGTTCACTCACAACTAATGAAAAACTGTTTTTT. Its translation is CASSSLTTNEKLFF.

CDR3 residues: CASSRTGGLNTGELFF. In DNA form, the CDR3 reads TGTGCCAGCAGTAGAACAGGGGGCCTGAACACCGGGGAGCTGTTTTTT. V and J are TRBV5-4 and TRBJ2-2; 9 bases fit TRBD1. V shed 5 bases, J shed 1 base, and the junction held 6 bases outside the gene matches. Germline values: CDR1 SGHNT, CDR2 YYREEE (reference sequence). The CDR3 contains 16 residues.